This record looks at one T cell receptor (beta chain) sequence and its context. This entry is derived from a study of blood T cell repertoires in COVID-19. Whole-study context: Sites across the United States, Italy and Spain contributed samples from acute and convalescent COVID-19. T cells, B-cell-depleted T cells, or PBMCs supplied cDNA or gDNA.

Source study methods: The authors estimated nucleated cell counts from reference gene primer amplification. This table comes from immunoSEQ multiplex PCR, and its TCRdb copy is limited to in-frame clones, with some not included. The V and J calls and the clone size are those of that table, but D and trimming were determined from the DNA. The repertoire has fewer than 150,000 clones, roughly 85% of them found once; the top ten carry about 2.9%. The V and J ends lost 4 bases and 4 bases respectively, with 9 bases between them. From germline, CDR1 is SGDLS and CDR2 YYNGEE. The CDR3 has 13 residues. The source of this sequence is a middle-aged man with acute or convalescent COVID-19. Sequencing input: peripheral blood. The chain recombines TRBV9 with TRBJ1-3; perhaps TRBD1 as D (5 bases). The CDR3 spells CASSWDSGNTIYF. CDR3 DNA sequence: TGTGCCAGCAGCTGGGACTCGGGAAACACCATATATTTT.